The 22 T cell receptor beta chains reported below all come from one sample, sequenced in a study of cytomegalovirus exposure and HLA in healthy donors. Only in-frame clones appear in the TCRdb table, and some are missing; sequencing was by immunoSEQ multiplex PCR. This table holds approximately 200,000 clones, around 83% found once. The sample comprised PBMCs. These TCRs come from a woman in her 30s in good health and CMV-seropositive.

The chain carries TRBV30 and TRBJ2-3; 7 nucleotides match TRBD2. The CDR3 totals 13 residues. The germline V gene encodes CDR1 GTSNPN and CDR2 SVGIG (reference sequence). V was pared by 3 bases and J by 1 base, with 1 base of the junction left unmatched. The chain's CDR3 is CAWRGRGTDTQYF. In DNA form, the CDR3 reads TGTGCCTGGAGGGGGAGGGGCACAGATACGCAGTATTTT.

This chain links TRBV6-5 with TRBJ1-2; TRBD1 is a possible D gene (6 bases). Germline V gives CDR1 MNHEY, CDR2 SVGAGI. The CDR3 loop spans 11 amino acids. V was shortened by 5 bases and J by 8 bases, with 9 bases between the two germline ends. This CDR3 reads CASSTQGGYTF. Written as DNA, the CDR3 is TGTGCCAGCAGTACACAGGGAGGCTACACCTTC.

J is TRBJ1-5 and V is TRBV6-6; 7 bases fit TRBD1. The CDR3 has 16 amino acids. J was trimmed by 5 bases and V by 6 bases; bases with no gene match: 13. Germline-derived CDR1 and CDR2 are MNHNY and SVGAGI (reference sequence). The CDR3 region has the DNA TGTGCCAGCAGACAAACCAGGGGGGAAGGGGATCAGCCCCAGCATTTT. Translation gives CASRQTRGEGDQPQHF.

The J gene is TRBJ1-5, the V gene TRBV28, with D possibly being TRBD1 (6 bases). Germline V gives CDR1 MDHEN, CDR2 SYDVKM. Deletions cut 6 bases from V and 8 bases from J, with 20 bases between. The CDR3 consists of 15 residues. This chain's CDR3 is CASSHTGTSREPQHF. Written as DNA, the CDR3 is TGTGCCAGCAGCCATACAGGGACCAGCCGGGAGCCCCAGCATTTT.

V is TRBV28 and J is TRBJ2-3; TRBD2 matches at 9 bases. The germline CDR1 and CDR2 sequences are MDHEN and SYDVKM. The V segment lost 7 bases and the J segment 7 bases; nucleotides outside the gene matches: 12. The CDR3 runs to 15 residues. The CDR3: CASKWVNSGSYTQYF. CDR3 sequence (DNA): TGTGCCAGCAAGTGGGTCAATAGCGGGAGTTATACGCAGTATTTT.

This clone was detected a few times. The chain employs TRBV12-5 and TRBJ2-1; D is unclear. V shed 0 bases and J shed 15 bases, with 9 bases lying between them. This CDR3 comprises 11 residues. The germline V gene encodes CDR1 LGHNT and CDR2 FRNRAP. The CDR3 region has the DNA TGTGCTAGTGGTTTGGTACTGTACCCGTTCTTC. Encoded protein: CASGLVLYPFF.

DNA of the CDR3: TGTGCCAGTAGCGACAGGGGGCTTAGCTATGGCTACACCTTC. It codes for CASSDRGLSYGYTF. V usage is TRBV19 and J usage is TRBJ1-2, with 10 bases fitting TRBD1. The CDR3 totals 14 residues. With V trimmed by 6 bases and J by 4 bases, 5 bases remained unmatched. Germline V gives CDR1 LNHDA, CDR2 SQIVND (reference sequence).

The J gene is TRBJ2-7, the V gene TRBV6-6; TRBD2 is a possible D gene (5 bases). This CDR3 comprises 12 residues. Between the trimmed V and J ends, which lost 1 base and 6 bases, there was a span of 7 bases. Per the germline V gene, CDR1 is MNHNY and CDR2 is SVGAGI (reference sequence). The CDR3 DNA reads as TGTGCCAGCAGTTACTTAGCGAGCGAGCAGTACTTC. It encodes CASSYLASEQYF.

This chain joins TRBV2 and TRBJ2-7; 7 positions agree with TRBD2. Germline CDR1 SNHLY, CDR2 FYNNEI. There are 14 residues in the CDR3. V lost 2 bases, J lost 2 bases, and 3 bases stayed unmatched. The CDR3 is CASSELAVTYEQYF. The CDR3 DNA reads TGTGCCAGCAGTGAACTAGCGGTTACCTACGAGCAGTACTTC.

The chain links TRBV5-1 to TRBJ2-2; TRBD1 agrees at 7 bases. CDR1 is SGHRS, CDR2 YFSETQ, per germline. J was trimmed by 6 bases and V by 2 bases; bases with no gene match: 7. CDR3 length equals 15 residues. CDR3 nucleotides: TGCGCCAGCAGCTTACGGACAGGTGATCCCGGGGAGCTGTTTTTT. Encoded protein: CASSLRTGDPGELFF.

This rearrangement joins TRBV19 to TRBJ2-2; 11 bases match TRBD1. CDR1 and CDR2 (germline): LNHDA, SQIVND (reference sequence). Trimming took 9 bases from V and 6 from J; bases not matched to a gene: 9. This CDR3 contains 15 residues. CDR3 nucleotides: TGTGCCAGCCAGGGACAGGGGGGCCTCGCCGGGGAGCTGTTTTTT. Protein: CASQGQGGLAGELFF.

The rearrangement links TRBV20-1 to TRBJ1-1; no reliable D call. Germline V gene data show CDR1 as DFQATT and CDR2 as SNEGSKA (reference sequence). Between the trimmed V and J ends, which lost 5 bases and 5 bases, there was a span of 9 bases. The CDR3 has 11 amino acids. CDR3 in amino acids: CSASLRTEAFF. The DNA of the CDR3 is TGCAGTGCTTCCCTGAGAACTGAAGCTTTCTTT.

The V and J genes are TRBV19 and TRBJ2-7, with TRBD2 as a possible D gene (6 bases). Trimming removed 3 bases at V and 5 bases at J, with 14 bases between. This CDR3 comprises 14 residues. CDR1 is LNHDA and CDR2 is SQIVND in the germline V gene (reference sequence). The CDR3 coding sequence is TGTGCCAGTAGTATTCAGGGACTTAGCCACGAGCAGTACTTC. Amino acid sequence: CASSIQGLSHEQYF. Filled out from reference TRBV19 and TRBJ2-7, the complete variable domain reads DGGITQSPKYLFRKEGQNVTLSCEQNLNHDAMYWYRQDPGQGLRLIYYSQIVNDFQKGDIAEGYSVSREKKESFPLTVTSAQKNPTAFYLCASSIQGLSHEQYFGPGTRLTVT.

This chain links TRBV28 with TRBJ2-3; TRBD2 is a possible D gene (6 bases). V shed 8 bases and J shed 2 bases, with 8 bases lying between them. Germline loops: CDR1 MDHEN, CDR2 SYDVKM. This CDR3 has 12 amino acids. CDR3 nucleotides: TGTGCCAGCCGGGACTCCACAGATACGCAGTATTTT. Amino acids: CASRDSTDTQYF.

V is TRBV7-9 and J is TRBJ1-1; maybe TRBD1 (5 bases). V dropped 1 base and J dropped 4 bases, with 10 bases sitting between them. The CDR3 spans 14 residues. Germline V gives CDR1 SEHNR, CDR2 FQNEAQ (reference sequence). CDR3 nucleotides: TGTGCCAGCAGCTTAGGGGGCGAGCTCACTGAAGCTTTCTTT. Residues: CASSLGGELTEAFF. Full variable domain (outside the CDR3, taken from reference TRBV7-9 and TRBJ1-1): DTGVSQNPRHKITKRGQNVTFRCDPISEHNRLYWYRQTLGQGPEFLTYFQNEAQLEKSRLLSDRFSAERPKGSFSTLEIQRTEQGDSAMYLCASSLGGELTEAFFGQGTRLTVV.

The rearrangement joins TRBV29-1 to TRBJ1-2; TRBD1 matches 9 bases. The CDR3 covers 13 residues. Germline CDR1 is SQVTM and CDR2 is ANQGSEA. The V gene end was trimmed by 7 bases and the J gene end by 5 bases; junction bases not matched to a gene: 8. Written as DNA, the CDR3 is TGCAGCGCTAAATCCGGGACAGGGTATGGCTACACCTTC. Its translation is CSAKSGTGYGYTF.

This rearrangement joins TRBV27 to TRBJ2-3, with 12 bases matching TRBD2. The CDR3 spans 19 residues. V was pared by 6 bases and J by 2 bases, with 15 bases of the junction left unmatched. Germline CDR1 is MNHEY and CDR2 is SMNVEV (reference sequence). The CDR3 DNA reads TGTGCCAGCAGGGTCGGGACTAGCGGGCCAGAAAGATTCACAGATACGCAGTATTTT. It translates to CASRVGTSGPERFTDTQYF.

The rearrangement links TRBV5-1 to TRBJ1-2; TRBD1 matches at 8 bases. Trimming cost V 3 bases and J 3 bases; bases outside gene matches: 13. The CDR3 runs to 17 residues. Germline CDR1 reads SGHRS; CDR2 reads YFSETQ. DNA of the CDR3: TGCGCCAGCAGCTCGATCCAGGGGGCGCAGTCCCACTATGGCTACACCTTC. Its protein product is CASSSIQGAQSHYGYTF.

V usage is TRBV28 and J usage is TRBJ2-5, with 10 bases matching TRBD1. Per germline, CDR1 MDHEN and CDR2 SYDVKM. The J segment lost 4 bases and the V segment lost 7 bases, leaving 9 bases of the junction unmatched. The CDR3 has 15 residues. The DNA of the CDR3 is TGTGCCAGCAAAACGACAGGGGGCACACGAGAGACCCAGTACTTC. Its translation: CASKTTGGTRETQYF.

The chain combines TRBV5-1 with TRBJ2-3; perhaps TRBD2 as D (5 bases). CDR3 length: 15 residues. Trimming removed 1 base at V and 1 base at J, with 10 bases between. The germline V gene has CDR1 SGHRS and CDR2 YFSETQ. DNA for the CDR3: TGCGCCAGCAGCTTGTACGGCGGGCGCACAGATACGCAGTATTTT. It yields the protein CASSLYGGRTDTQYF.

The chain joins TRBV28 to TRBJ2-7, with D possibly matching TRBD2 (6 bases). Germline values: CDR1 MDHEN, CDR2 SYDVKM. V gave up 5 bases and J gave up 2 bases, with 13 bases separating them. The CDR3 sequence is 14 residues long. In nucleotides, the CDR3 is TGTGCCAGCAGTGCGTATAGCGGCACCTACGAGCAGTACTTC. This translates into CASSAYSGTYEQYF.

This chain links TRBV5-1 with TRBJ2-7; TRBD1 might be the D (6 bases). Germline CDR1 SGHRS, CDR2 YFSETQ. The CDR3 length is 14 residues. The germline V and J ends were trimmed by 5 bases and 3 bases, with 15 bases remaining between them. The CDR3 sequence is CASRGTGSDYEQYF. DNA for the CDR3: TGCGCCAGCAGGGGAACAGGGAGCGACTACGAGCAGTACTTC.